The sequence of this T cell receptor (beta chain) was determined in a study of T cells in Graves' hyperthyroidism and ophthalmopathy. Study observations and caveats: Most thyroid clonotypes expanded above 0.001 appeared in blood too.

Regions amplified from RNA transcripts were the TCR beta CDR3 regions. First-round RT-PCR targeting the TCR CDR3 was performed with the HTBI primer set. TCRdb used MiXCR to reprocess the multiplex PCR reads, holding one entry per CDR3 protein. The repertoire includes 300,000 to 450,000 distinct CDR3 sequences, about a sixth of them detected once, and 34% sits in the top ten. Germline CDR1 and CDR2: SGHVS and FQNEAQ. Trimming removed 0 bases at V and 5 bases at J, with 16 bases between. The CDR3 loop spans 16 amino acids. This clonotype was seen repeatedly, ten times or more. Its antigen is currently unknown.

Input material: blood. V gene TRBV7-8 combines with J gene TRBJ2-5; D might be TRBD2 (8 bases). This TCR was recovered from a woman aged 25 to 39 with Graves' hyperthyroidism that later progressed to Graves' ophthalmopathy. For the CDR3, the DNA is TGTGCCAGCAGCTTAGCGAGACAGGGACTAGATGAGACCCAGTACTTC. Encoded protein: CASSLARQGLDETQYF.